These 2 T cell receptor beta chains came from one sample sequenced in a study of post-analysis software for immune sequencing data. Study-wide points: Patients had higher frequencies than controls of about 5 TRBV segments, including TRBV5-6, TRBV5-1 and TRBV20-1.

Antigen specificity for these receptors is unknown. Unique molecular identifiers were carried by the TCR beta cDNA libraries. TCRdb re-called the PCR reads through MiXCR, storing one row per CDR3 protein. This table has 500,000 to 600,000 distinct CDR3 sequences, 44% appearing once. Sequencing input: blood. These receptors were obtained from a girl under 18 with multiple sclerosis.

CDR3 coding DNA: TGCGCCAGCAGCTTGGATGGGGGGAGAGATGCGACCCAGTACTTC. Its translation: CASSLDGGRDATQYF. The rearrangement uses TRBV5-1 and TRBJ2-5; D is possibly TRBD2 (6 bases). From germline, CDR1 is SGHRS and CDR2 YFSETQ. Trimming removed 0 bases from V and 7 bases from J, with 16 bases in between. CDR3 length: 15 residues.

The CDR3 bases are TGCGCCAGCAGCTTGCAGGGGGCGAGGAGCACAGATACGCAGTATTTT. It specifies CASSLQGARSTDTQYF. The chain carries TRBV5-1 and TRBJ2-3; 8 bases fit TRBD1. The length of the CDR3 is 16 residues. Trimming cost V 1 base and J 0 bases; bases outside gene matches: 4. Germline CDR1 is SGHRS and CDR2 is YFSETQ.